This paragraph reports one TCR beta chain. What antigen it recognizes has not been identified. Nothing much larger sits one base from this clone, and base qualities are not available. This specimen comes from a study of T cell responses to AZD1222 COVID-19 vaccine (dated by TCRdb to 2020 to 2022). General notes on the study: TCR sequencing covered roughly 230 trial participants: nearly 210 given two doses of AZD1222 and around 26 given two doses of MenACWY control vaccine. Trial participants were enrolled by age into subgroups of 18-55, 56-69 and 70-plus years, and about 150, 27 and 61 TCR-sequenced participants, respectively, were included in these subgroups. The full study reports these points: After two AZD1222 doses, both the breadth and the depth of spike-specific TCRs were significantly higher than at day 0 and than in MenACWY recipients. The 56-69-year group was small, and its depth increase did not reach significance, likely because of low power. Because no samples from the day 14 peak response were available, repertoires could be characterized only after the peak T cell response. Participants were mostly white British, with more females than males. The authors suggested clonal diversity may have been underestimated. Epitopes outside the regions mutated in the B.1.351 and B.1.1.7 variants were reportedly recognized by nearly half of the unique spike-specific TCRs. Conclusions about previously exposed vaccinees are limited, since just a handful of AZD1222 recipients were seropositive for SARS-CoV-2 at baseline. Vaccine-associated CD4 TCRs spanned the whole spike protein, with dominant responses in regions 160-218 and 743-854.

The CDR3 holds 13 amino acids from the cysteine to the phenylalanine. The kept DNA is CDR3 alone, 39 bases in frame from the first base. The V end loses 7 bases and the J end loses 1 base, and a stretch of 11 bases separates them. The meaning of the sample's time point label: about 28 days (+/-7) after the second vaccine dose. AZD1222 recipients with second doses at about 4 weeks or about 12 weeks were pooled, because spike-specific TCR depth and breadth did not differ between schedules. The vaccinee samples were drawn from two UK trials, COV001 and COV002, one of which was a single-blind randomized controlled phase 2/3 trial testing AZD1222 (ChAdOx1 nCoV-19) in healthy adults. For TCRbeta chain sequencing, PBMC samples were collected from trial participants at day 0 and at day 28 after the second dose. The CDR3 regions of human TCRbeta chains were subjected to immunosequencing. On the authors' methods: TCRs in the repertoires were compared against a reference library of SARS-CoV-2-specific TCRs that had been generated with the MIRA antigen-specificity platform. Breadth was defined as the fraction of unique TCRs that were SARS-CoV-2-associated. Depth was defined as the fraction of total T cells that were SARS-CoV-2-associated. Using the MIRA data, each spike-specific TCR was assigned both to the spike region to which the TCR was reactive and to a CD4 or CD8 class. Log10-transformed breadth and depth values were compared by one-way ANOVA with Sidak's multiple comparisons tests. TCRdb provides this immuneACCESS table in a form limited to in-frame rearrangements. Some clones are lacking; in checked studies, under half of them reflect an unresolved V gene, and why the rest are absent is not known. V and J calls and clone size are those listed in that table; D and trimming were worked out from the DNA. The sample table holds 150,000 to 200,000 clones, of which 90% to 95% were seen once. The ten largest clones represent 1% to 1.5% of the sample.

This sample comprised peripheral blood, obtained 28 days after the second AZD1222 dose. This sequence was found in an adult who received the AZD1222 COVID-19 vaccine. The rearranged segments are TRBV12-3 or TRBV12-4 and TRBJ2-7; the D gene identity is not certain. Read as DNA, the sequence is TGTGCCAGCAAACTATCCCTTTCCTACGAGCAGTACTTC. This sequence encodes CASKLSLSYEQYF.